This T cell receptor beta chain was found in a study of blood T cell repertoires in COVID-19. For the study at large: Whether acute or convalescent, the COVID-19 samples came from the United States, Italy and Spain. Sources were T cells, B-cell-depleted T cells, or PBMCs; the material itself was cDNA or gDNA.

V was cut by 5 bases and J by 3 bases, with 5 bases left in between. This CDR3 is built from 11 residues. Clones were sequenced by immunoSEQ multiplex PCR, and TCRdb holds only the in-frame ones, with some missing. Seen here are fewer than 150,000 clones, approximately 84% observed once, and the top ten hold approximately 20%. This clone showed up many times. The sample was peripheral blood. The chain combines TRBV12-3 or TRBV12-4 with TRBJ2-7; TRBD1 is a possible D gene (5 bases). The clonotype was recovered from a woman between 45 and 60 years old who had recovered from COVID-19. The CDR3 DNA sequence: TGTGCCAGCAGTACAGGCTACGAGCAGTACTTC. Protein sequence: CASSTGYEQYF.